The rows below give T cell receptor beta chains drawn from one sample of a study of control samples from healthy donors and cancer patients. TCRdb keeps only in-frame clones here, not all; method: immunoSEQ multiplex PCR. The sample lists 70,000 to 80,000 clones; roughly 82% were seen once. The sample consisted of blood. The receptors here all came from a man between 50 and 59 years old in good health. Both conserved end residues are part of each CDR3. A D gene is named only where the DNA matches it firmly. Clone size is shown for a subset of rows, as once, few, many or a class of expanded clone.

CDR3 DNA,CDR3 protein,D gene,V gene,clone size,J gene
TGTGCCAGCAGCGTAGCGTTAGGTAGCGGGACAGATACGCAGTATTTT,CASSVALGSGTDTQYF,TRBD2,TRBV9,.,TRBJ2-3
TGTGCCAGCAGCTTAAGCCGTCCGGGACAGAACACTGAAGCTTTCTTT,CASSLSRPGQNTEAFF,.,TRBV13,.,TRBJ1-1
TGTGCCATCCTATCGAGGCGTGAAGCAGATACGCAGTATTTT,CAILSRREADTQYF,.,TRBV6-6,.,TRBJ2-3
TGTGCCTGGAGTAGGACAGTAGGTCACACTGAAGCTTTCTTT,CAWSRTVGHTEAFF,.,TRBV30,few,TRBJ1-1
TGTGCCAGCAGCTTCGGTAACAGGGGAGGGAATTCACCCCTCCACTTT,CASSFGNRGGNSPLHF,TRBD1,TRBV5-6,.,TRBJ1-6
TGTGCCAGCAGCGTAGACCTAGCGGGAGGCACAGATACGCAGTATTTT,CASSVDLAGGTDTQYF,TRBD2,TRBV9,once,TRBJ2-3
TGTGCCAGCAGCCCGCGGGACAGAACCTACGAGCAGTACTTC,CASSPRDRTYEQYF,.,TRBV4-2,.,TRBJ2-7
TGTGCCAGCAGTTTATCCGGGGGAGGAGATACGCAGTATTTT,CASSLSGGGDTQYF,.,TRBV27,.,TRBJ2-3
TGTGCCAGCAGCCAAGATTTCGGTTCTAGCGGGAGTCGTATTCAGTTCTTC,CASSQDFGSSGSRIQFF,TRBD2,TRBV4-2,.,TRBJ2-1
TGTGCCAGCAGCGCCTTGACAGGGACTAATGAAAAACTGTTTTTT,CASSALTGTNEKLFF,TRBD1,TRBV9,.,TRBJ1-4
TGTGCTAGTGGTTTGGTAGCGGAGGGGGCGGTTGGGCAGCCCCAGCATTTT,CASGLVAEGAVGQPQHF,TRBD1,TRBV12-5,.,TRBJ1-5
TGTGCCAGCAGCTTAGACGTGGCAGGGGGCAGGGGTACGCAGTATTTT,CASSLDVAGGRGTQYF,TRBD1,TRBV7-6,.,TRBJ2-3
TGTGCCAGCAGCCCTTCCCGGCCTTCCTACGAGCAGTACTTC,CASSPSRPSYEQYF,.,TRBV7-8,.,TRBJ2-7